The sequence of this T cell receptor (beta chain) was determined in a study of post-analysis software for immune sequencing data. Carried by the TCR beta cDNA libraries were unique molecular identifiers. TCRdb re-derived calls from the PCR reads in MiXCR, one entry per CDR3 protein. This table holds approximately 660,000 distinct CDR3 sequences, 59% found once. The V end was cut by 0 bases, the J end by 6 bases, with 16 bases between. Germline V gene sequence: CDR1 MRHNA, CDR2 SNTAGT. This CDR3 comprises 16 residues. Regarding the study as a whole: Batch-matched samples strongly co-clustered by F measure. Four or five TRBV segments were more frequent in patients than controls; TRBV5-6, TRBV5-1 and TRBV20-1 belonged to this group.

Points on this clonotype: Its antigen is unknown. A single base separates this from a much larger clone, so it may be a read error.

This TCR came from a girl aged 2 to 9 with multiple sclerosis. The chain carries TRBV6-4 and TRBJ2-3; tentative D call: TRBD1 (5 bases). Material for sequencing was blood. In DNA, the CDR3 is TGTGCCAGCAGTGACTCGGGCAGGGCGACTGTGGATACGCAGTATTTT. Translating it yields CASSDSGRATVDTQYF.